A single sample is the source of the 6 T cell receptor beta chains below, sequenced in a study of T cell responses to AZD1222 COVID-19 vaccine. Clones were sequenced by immunoSEQ multiplex PCR, and TCRdb holds only the in-frame ones, with some missing. The sample shows 120,000 or so clones, approximately 90% of them seen only once. Sequencing was performed on peripheral blood, taken on day 0 of AZD1222 vaccination. These receptors came from an adult in good health.

This chain connects TRBV20-1 to TRBJ1-1, with a possible D match to TRBD1 (5 bases). The CDR3 extends over 15 amino acids. Germline V gene sequence: CDR1 DFQATT, CDR2 SNEGSKA (reference sequence). The ends were cut back, 3 bases at V and 4 bases at J, with 18 bases in the middle. The CDR3, as DNA: TGCAGTGCTAGTCAGACAGAAGGGACGGGCACTGAAGCTTTCTTT. Its protein is CSASQTEGTGTEAFF.

This chain links TRBV4-1 with TRBJ2-7; the match to TRBD1 covers 10 bases. Unmatched junction bases numbered 5, after V lost 3 bases and J lost 3 bases. This CDR3 has 15 residues. Germline lookup yields CDR1 MGHRA and CDR2 YSYEKL. The CDR3 DNA reads as TGCGCCAGCAGCCATCCCTGGGACAGGGGCTACGAGCAGTACTTC. Translation: CASSHPWDRGYEQYF.

The V and J genes are TRBV19 and TRBJ2-6; TRBD1 might be the D (6 bases). The V and J ends lost 7 bases and 0 bases respectively, with 10 bases between them. CDR1 LNHDA and CDR2 SQIVND come from the germline V gene (reference sequence). CDR3 size: 15 residues. CDR3 region: CASIRTVSGANVLTF. The DNA for the CDR3 is TGTGCCAGTATACGGACAGTCTCTGGGGCCAACGTCCTGACTTTC.

V and J are TRBV28 and TRBJ1-3; D remains unclear. The CDR3 totals 14 residues. Trimming stripped 3 bases from V and 0 bases from J, with 6 bases between. The germline V gene encodes CDR1 MDHEN and CDR2 SYDVKM. The CDR3 DNA reads TGTGCCAGCAGTTTTAGAACCTCTGGAAACACCATATATTTT. Translation gives CASSFRTSGNTIYF.

CDR3 sequence: CASSFGGDTQYF. Written as DNA, the CDR3 is TGTGCCAGCAGTTTTGGCGGGGATACGCAGTATTTT. The rearrangement uses TRBV28 and TRBJ2-3; possible D gene TRBD2, 5 bases. The CDR3 spans 12 residues. Deletions cut 3 bases from V and 6 bases from J, with 7 bases between. From germline, CDR1 is MDHEN and CDR2 SYDVKM.

The V gene is TRBV5-5, the J gene TRBJ1-2; D is unclear. The CDR3 is 14 amino acids. Trimming stripped 4 bases from V and 3 bases from J, with 13 bases between. CDR1 is SGHKS and CDR2 is YYEKEE in the germline V gene (reference sequence). DNA of the CDR3: TGTGCCAGCAGCCCCTTCCTGGACGACTATGGCTACACCTTC. Translating gives CASSPFLDDYGYTF.